This T cell receptor (beta chain) was captured in a study of CD8+ T cells in alopecia areata. Extracted from the samples, RNA was reverse transcribed into cDNA to serve as the sequencing template. Clones were sequenced by immunoSEQ multiplex PCR, and TCRdb holds only the in-frame ones, with some missing. The table includes around 100,000 clones, 55% detected once. This clone was picked up one time. CDR1 and CDR2 from the germline V gene are SGDLS and YYNGEE. The CDR3 covers 17 residues. V lost 0 bases and J lost 4; bases outside the gene matches: 9. The TCR comes from a human donor in good health. Sequencing used CD4+ T cells sorted from blood. The chain uses TRBV9 and TRBJ2-3; 9 bases are shared with TRBD2. The CDR3, as DNA: TGTGCCAGCAGCGTAGCGGGGGCTAGCGGGGCGGCAGATACGCAGTATTTT. It specifies CASSVAGASGAADTQYF.